One and the same sample provided the 16 T cell receptor beta chains below, sequenced in a study of T cells after yellow fever vaccination. TCRdb used MiXCR to reprocess the 5' RACE reads, holding one entry per CDR3 protein. The sample includes some 250,000 distinct CDR3 sequences, about 7.1% seen only once; the top ten take over 0.65%. Here the sequenced sample was CD4+ T cells sorted from PBMCs, taken 15 days after the yellow fever booster vaccination. The receptors come from a man aged 30-40 years who received the YFV17D yellow fever vaccine.

This clonotype was observed a few times. The rearrangement joins TRBV6-1 to TRBJ2-1; 7 positions match TRBD1. The V and J ends lost 8 bases and 8 bases, in that order; junction bases with no gene match: 12. The length of the CDR3 is 14 residues. CDR1 and CDR2 (germline): MNHNS, SASEGT. CDR3 sequence reads: CASRTGVRIDEQFF. The CDR3 region has the DNA TGTGCCAGCCGAACAGGGGTAAGAATCGATGAGCAGTTCTTC.

This clonotype showed up many times. As DNA, the CDR3 is TGTGCCAGCCAGGAGGGGGGCACCGGGGAGCTGTTTTTT. Amino acid sequence: CASQEGGTGELFF. The chain recombines TRBV19 with TRBJ2-2, with D perhaps matching TRBD1 or TRBD2 (6 bases each). The CDR3 is 13 amino acids. Trimming pared 9 bases from V and 4 bases from J, leaving 12 bases between. CDR1 is LNHDA, CDR2 SQIVND, per germline (reference sequence).

As regards this clonotype: This may be a read error, as it is one base from a much larger clone. This chain links TRBV10-1 with TRBJ2-5, with 7 bases identical to TRBD1. Germline V CDR1 and CDR2: WNHNN, SYGVQD (reference sequence). The ends lost 0 bases at V and 4 bases at J; junction bases unmatched: 5. The CDR3 is made up of 15 amino acids. The CDR3 nucleotides are TGCGCCAGCAGTGAGTCGACAGGGCACGCAGAGACCCAGTACTTC. As protein: CASSESTGHAETQYF.

The CDR3 DNA sequence: TGTGCCAGCCCGAGGAACACTGAAGCTTTCTTT. The encoded protein is CASPRNTEAFF. The V call is TRBV7-9, the J call TRBJ1-1; D gene ambiguous. Looked up from germline, CDR1 is SEHNR and CDR2 is FQNEAQ (reference sequence). The CDR3 is 11 residues long. The V end lost 8 bases, the J end lost 1 base, and 5 bases lay between the germline ends.

This clonotype showed up just a few times. J is TRBJ1-1 and V is TRBV6-5; TRBD1 might be the D (6 bases). Germline lookup yields CDR1 MNHEY and CDR2 SVGAGI. Trimming took 2 bases from V and 0 from J, leaving 10 bases between them. The CDR3 loop spans 15 amino acids. The CDR3 here is CASSYPGAMNTEAFF. The CDR3 DNA reads TGTGCCAGCAGTTACCCGGGGGCGATGAACACTGAAGCTTTCTTT.

The V and J genes are TRBV4-1 and TRBJ2-1; 7 bases agree with TRBD2. V lost 0 bases, J lost 8 bases, and 13 bases stayed unmatched. Germline V gives CDR1 MGHRA, CDR2 YSYEKL. This CDR3 has 17 amino acids. The CDR3 coding sequence is TGCGCCAGCAGCCAAGAGGGGGAAGCGGGGTCGGACTATGAGCAGTTCTTC. Protein product: CASSQEGEAGSDYEQFF.

The chain recombines TRBV6-1 with TRBJ2-7; D is ambiguous. Per germline, CDR1 MNHNS and CDR2 SASEGT. The V and J ends lost 2 bases and 3 bases respectively, with 5 bases between them. CDR3 length: 12 residues. CDR3 nucleotide sequence: TGTGCCAGCAGTGAACATCGCTACGAGCAGTACTTC. It yields the protein CASSEHRYEQYF.

This clonotype was counted a few times. The chain links TRBV5-4 to TRBJ2-2, with a weak D call TRBD2 (6 bases). CDR1 is SGHNT and CDR2 is YYREEE in the germline V gene (reference sequence). CDR3 length: 14 amino acids. CDR3 sequence: CALTGGVDTGELFF. CDR3 coding DNA: TGTGCTCTAACTGGAGGGGTGGACACCGGGGAGCTGTTTTTT.

This clonotype was seen at least ten times. The V call is TRBV5-6, the J call TRBJ2-3; D call uncertain. There are 11 residues in the CDR3. The V and J ends lost 2 bases and 5 bases respectively, with 3 bases between them. Germline CDR1 and CDR2: SGHDT and YYEEEE. The CDR3 DNA reads as TGTGCCAGCAGCTTCGAAGATACGCAGTATTTT. Its translation is CASSFEDTQYF.

This clonotype was seen more than once but under ten times. The J gene is TRBJ2-1, the V gene TRBV6-1, with D hard to call. Germline V lookup: CDR1 MNHNS, CDR2 SASEGT. The V gene lost 1 base and the J gene lost 2 bases, with 9 bases spanning the gap. The CDR3 has 15 residues. CDR3 amino acids: CASSEGRAAYNEQFF. CDR3 sequence (DNA): TGTGCCAGCAGTGAAGGTAGGGCGGCCTACAATGAGCAGTTCTTC.

This clonotype occurred many times. The chain joins TRBV18 to TRBJ1-5; D not certain. V lost 6 bases, J lost 4 bases, and 7 bases lay in between. This CDR3 is 12 amino acids long. Per the germline V gene, CDR1 is KGHSH and CDR2 is LQKENI. The CDR3 nucleotides read TGTGCCAGCTCGCCGAATAATCAGCCCCAGCATTTT. It is translated as CASSPNNQPQHF.

The chain has TRBV5-4 and TRBJ2-5; 7 positions agree with TRBD1. Germline V gene sequence: CDR1 SGHNT, CDR2 YYREEE (reference sequence). The CDR3 is 15 residues long. The V and J ends lost 0 bases and 2 bases, in that order; junction bases with no gene match: 4. The chain's CDR3 is CASSLARGQQETQYF. CDR3 coding DNA: TGTGCCAGCAGCTTGGCCCGGGGACAGCAAGAGACCCAGTACTTC.

The DNA of the CDR3 is TGTGCCAGCAGAGGAGACAGGGGGTACTCTCCCTCTGGCTACACCTTC. Its translation is CASRGDRGYSPSGYTF. The V gene is TRBV7-2, the J gene TRBJ1-2; TRBD1 aligns across 9 bases. The junction had 15 bases not matched to a gene; V was cut back by 6 bases and J by 7 bases. Germline CDR1 reads SGHTA; CDR2 reads FQGNSA. The length of the CDR3 is 16 residues.

This clonotype appeared a few times. The V call is TRBV27, the J call TRBJ2-1, with TRBD2 matching 7 bases. The CDR3 sequence is 16 residues long. Looked up from germline, CDR1 is MNHEY and CDR2 is SMNVEV (reference sequence). The V segment lost 10 bases and the J segment 0 bases; nucleotides outside the gene matches: 12. This chain's CDR3 is CATSLEAGTSYNEQFF. Here the CDR3 DNA reads TGTGCCACTTCTCTAGAAGCGGGGACCTCCTACAATGAGCAGTTCTTC.

This clonotype was counted many times. V is TRBV18 and J is TRBJ2-7; possibly TRBD1 or TRBD2 for D (5 bases each). Trimming removed 6 bases at V and 5 bases at J, with 14 bases between. The CDR3 is made up of 13 amino acids. Germline CDR1 reads KGHSH; CDR2 reads LQKENI. The CDR3 sequence: CASSMGRLDEQYF. In nucleotides, the CDR3 is TGTGCCAGCTCCATGGGACGATTGGACGAGCAGTACTTC.

This clonotype was counted a few times. This chain joins TRBV5-1 and TRBJ1-4; possibly TRBD1 for D (6 bases). Trimming took 0 bases from V and 5 from J, leaving 11 bases between them. The germline V gene has CDR1 SGHRS and CDR2 YFSETQ. The CDR3 sequence is 15 residues long. The CDR3 DNA reads as TGCGCCAGCAGCTTGGGGGCAGGGGAGAATGAAAAACTGTTTTTT. Protein: CASSLGAGENEKLFF.